One and the same sample provided the 4 T cell receptor beta chains below, sequenced in a study of glioma-infiltrating T cells. TCR alpha and beta CDR3 regions were amplified from RNA using iRepertoire nested multiplex PCR. Using its own MiXCR run on the multiplex PCR reads, TCRdb lists one record per CDR3 protein. This sample has some 130,000 distinct CDR3 sequences, with around a quarter found just once. Sequenced material: glioma tissue, nonneoplastic brain tissue, or PBMCs (not recorded which). These receptors originate from a human donor with low-grade glioma or glioblastoma, undergoing nonglioma brain surgery, or in good health (not recorded which).

This clonotype was observed a handful of times. This chain joins TRBV28 and TRBJ1-5; a possible D gene is TRBD1 (6 bases). Germline CDR1 MDHEN, CDR2 SYDVKM. Trimming took off 3 bases at V and 5 bases at J, with 11 bases between the two ends. The CDR3 spans 14 residues. DNA of the CDR3: TGTGCCAGCAGTTTGTGGGACACCTATCAGCCCCAGCATTTT. Translated, it gives CASSLWDTYQPQHF.

The rearrangement links TRBV6-2 or TRBV6-3 to TRBJ2-2; D not certain. This CDR3 comprises 14 residues. V shed 6 bases and J shed 5 bases, with 13 bases lying between them. Germline V CDR1 and CDR2: MNHEY, SVGEGT. The CDR3 loop is CASSLAWVTGELFF. The DNA of the CDR3 is TGTGCCAGCAGCCTTGCTTGGGTGACCGGGGAGCTGTTTTTT.

The chain links TRBV2 to TRBJ1-5, with D unclear. CDR1 is SNHLY, CDR2 FYNNEI, per germline. The CDR3 runs to 14 residues. Trimming pared 6 bases from V and 4 bases from J, leaving 13 bases between. The CDR3 protein is CASRPDGRNQPQHF. CDR3 nucleotides: TGTGCCAGCAGACCCGACGGTAGAAATCAGCCCCAGCATTTT.

This clonotype was recorded a few times. The rearrangement uses TRBV5-4 and TRBJ2-2; D is perhaps TRBD1 (6 bases). Per germline, CDR1 SGHNT and CDR2 YYREEE (reference sequence). V gave up 7 bases and J gave up 1 base, with 14 bases separating them. The CDR3 has 15 amino acids. The CDR3 protein is CASEVGAQNTGELFF. The CDR3 region has the DNA TGTGCCAGCGAGGTGGGGGCGCAGAACACCGGGGAGCTGTTTTTT. Full variable domain (remainder filled in from reference TRBV5-4 and TRBJ2-2): ETGVTQSPTHLIKTRGQQVTLRCSSQSGHNTVSWYQQALGQGPQFIFQYYREEENGRGNFPPRFSGLQFPNYSSELNVNALELDDSALYLCASEVGAQNTGELFFGEGSRLTVL.